One sample yielded the 25 T cell receptor beta chains listed below, sequenced in a study of T cells in Graves' hyperthyroidism and ophthalmopathy. Using RNA transcripts as the source, TCR beta CDR3 regions were amplified. A first-round RT-PCR of the TCR CDR3 used the HTBI primer set. MiXCR, run by TCRdb on the multiplex PCR reads, gives a single entry per CDR3 protein. There are about 700,000 distinct CDR3 sequences in the sample; 14% occur only once, and approximately 10% lies in the top ten. The sample comprised blood. The receptor source for this set is a woman between 18 and 30 years old with Graves' hyperthyroidism.

The rearrangement links TRBV20-1 to TRBJ2-3; 11 nucleotides agree with TRBD2. The CDR3 runs to 13 residues. V was pared by 4 bases and J by 4 bases, with 1 base of the junction left unmatched. Germline CDR1 reads DFQATT; CDR2 reads SNEGSKA (reference sequence). The CDR3 loop reads CSAIAGGPDTQYF. Written as DNA, the CDR3 is TGCAGTGCTATAGCGGGAGGGCCAGATACGCAGTATTTT.

This clonotype has ten or more counts. The V gene is TRBV30, the J gene TRBJ2-3; TRBD2 matches at 7 bases. Looked up from germline, CDR1 is GTSNPN and CDR2 is SVGIG (reference sequence). This CDR3 has 17 residues. Germline trimming cut 2 bases from V and 4 bases from J; bases unmatched to any gene: 15. The CDR3 is CAWSNFAGALSADTQYF. As DNA, the CDR3 is TGTGCCTGGAGTAATTTCGCGGGAGCCCTTAGCGCAGATACGCAGTATTTT. Filled out from reference TRBV30 and TRBJ2-3, the complete variable domain reads SQTIHQWPATLVQPVGSPLSLECTVEGTSNPNLYWYRQAAGRGLQLLFYSVGIGQISSEVPQNLSASRPQDRQFILSSKKLLLSDSGFYLCAWSNFAGALSADTQYFGPGTRLTVL.

The V call is TRBV27, the J call TRBJ2-2; D may be TRBD1 (6 bases). Trimming left V 1 base short and J 1 base short, with 10 bases between. The CDR3 covers 16 residues. The germline V gene encodes CDR1 MNHEY and CDR2 SMNVEV (reference sequence). The CDR3 loop reads CASSLWGLRNTGELFF. The CDR3 region has the DNA TGTGCCAGCAGTTTATGGGGGCTTCGGAACACCGGGGAGCTGTTTTTT.

This clonotype was seen many times. The CDR3 DNA is TGTGCCAGCAGCCCAGACTTTACAGGGGACGAGCAGTACTTC. Protein sequence: CASSPDFTGDEQYF. V and J are TRBV3-1 and TRBJ2-7; 7 nucleotides agree with TRBD1. This CDR3 has 14 amino acids. Germline loops: CDR1 LGHDT, CDR2 YNNKEL (reference sequence). V trimming: 4 bases; J trimming: 5 bases; junction bases outside the gene matches: 8.

This clonotype was picked up many times. This sequence joins TRBV4-1 and TRBJ2-5, with 7 bases fitting TRBD2. V was pared by 3 bases and J by 4 bases, with 14 bases of the junction left unmatched. Per germline, CDR1 MGHRA and CDR2 YSYEKL. The CDR3 totals 17 residues. The CDR3 DNA is TGCGCCAGCAGCCAGGGGGGGGTGGGGAGTCAGAGAGAGACCCAGTACTTC. This translates into CASSQGGVGSQRETQYF.

A word on this clonotype: This CDR3 fails to terminate in the conserved phenylalanine or tryptophan, so it likely reflects a read error. CDR3 DNA: TGTGCCAGCAGCCAAGAATTTAACTACGAGCAGTACTCC. Encoded protein: CASSQEFNYEQYS. This chain joins TRBV14 and TRBJ2-7; D gene unclear. The germline V and J ends were trimmed by 0 bases and 3 bases, with 6 bases remaining between them. Germline CDR1 SGHDN, CDR2 FVKESK. The length of the CDR3 is 13 residues.

Many counts were recorded for this clonotype. The V call is TRBV2, the J call TRBJ2-1; 7 bases align to TRBD1. This CDR3 region has 13 residues. Trimming at V came to 6 bases and at J to 6 bases, leaving 5 bases not matched to a gene. Germline V lookup: CDR1 SNHLY, CDR2 FYNNEI. CDR3 protein: CASRETGANEQFF. For the CDR3, the DNA is TGTGCCAGCAGGGAAACAGGGGCCAATGAGCAGTTCTTC.

About this clonotype itself: A much larger clone sits a single nucleotide away, making a read error possible. V and J are TRBV20-1 and TRBJ2-7, with 10 positions matching TRBD2. This CDR3 is 15 amino acids long. Per germline, CDR1 DFQATT and CDR2 SNEGSKA (reference sequence). The ends lost 2 bases at V and 2 bases at J; junction bases unmatched: 6. CDR3 sequence: CSARPLAGGTYEQYF. The CDR3 DNA follows: TGCAGTGCTAGACCTTTAGCGGGAGGCACCTACGAGCAGTACTTC.

This clonotype was counted ten times or more. The genes are TRBV15 and TRBJ1-5; D unresolved. CDR3 length: 15 amino acids. CDR1 is LNHNV and CDR2 is YYDKDF in the germline V gene (reference sequence). Between the trimmed V and J ends, which lost 0 bases and 2 bases, there was a span of 8 bases. CDR3 bases: TGTGCCACCAGCAGAGAGGCAGTGCGCAATCAGCCCCAGCATTTT. It is translated as CATSREAVRNQPQHF.

Ten or more counts support this clonotype. The chain has TRBV11-2 and TRBJ2-5; D possibly corresponds to TRBD2 (6 bases). Germline-derived CDR1 and CDR2 are SGHAT and FQNNGV. V lost 2 bases to trimming and J lost 7 bases, with 20 bases between them. The CDR3 consists of 16 residues. The DNA of the CDR3 is TGTGCCAGCAGCTTAAGGGGTGGAGGGCTGTTGGTGACCCAGTACTTC. Translating gives CASSLRGGGLLVTQYF.

This chain joins TRBV28 and TRBJ2-3; no clear D gene. V dropped 6 bases and J dropped 8 bases, with 15 bases sitting between them. Germline CDR1 and CDR2: MDHEN and SYDVKM. The CDR3 has 13 amino acids. CDR3 DNA sequence: TGTGCCAGCAGGGACCGCCGACCAGGTACGCAGTATTTT. It codes for CASRDRRPGTQYF.

This clonotype was seen a single time. This rearrangement joins TRBV7-3 to TRBJ1-5; D is ambiguous. The CDR3 loop spans 14 amino acids. The V end was cut by 3 bases, the J end by 0 bases, with 6 bases between. Germline values: CDR1 SGHTA, CDR2 FQGTGA. CDR3 nucleotide sequence: TGTGCCAGCAGCTTTAAGTATAGCAATCAGCCCCAGCATTTT. Its translation: CASSFKYSNQPQHF. Filled out from reference TRBV7-3 and TRBJ1-5, the complete variable domain reads GAGVSQTPSNKVTEKGKYVELRCDPISGHTALYWYRQSLGQGPEFLIYFQGTGAADDSGLPNDRFFAVRPEGSVSTLKIQRTERGDSAVYLCASSFKYSNQPQHFGDGTRLSIL.

This clonotype occurred a few times. The rearrangement links TRBV6-1 to TRBJ2-3; 7 bases map to TRBD2. Germline V CDR1 and CDR2: MNHNS, SASEGT. The length of the CDR3 is 15 residues. With V trimmed by 4 bases and J by 2 bases, 6 bases remained unmatched. The CDR3 sequence is CASSVLAITTDTQYF. The CDR3 region has the DNA TGTGCCAGCAGTGTACTAGCGATTACCACAGATACGCAGTATTTT.

This clonotype was counted a few times. This chain joins TRBV14 and TRBJ2-1; the D is unclear. The length of the CDR3 is 15 residues. With 1 base removed from V and 4 bases from J, the gap between germline ends came to 11 bases. Germline V CDR1 and CDR2: SGHDN, FVKESK. CDR3 residues: CASSQVQYRYNEQFF. CDR3 in DNA: TGTGCCAGCAGCCAAGTCCAGTACAGATACAATGAGCAGTTCTTC.

The V call is TRBV29-1, the J call TRBJ2-2; TRBD1 matches 8 bases. The CDR3 has 15 residues. Germline CDR1 SQVTM, CDR2 ANQGSEA. The V and J ends lost 4 bases and 3 bases, in that order; junction bases with no gene match: 7. CDR3 sequence (DNA): TGCAGCGTTGCAGGAACAGGGGGAGACACCGGGGAGCTGTTTTTT. Translating gives CSVAGTGGDTGELFF.

This chain uses TRBV7-2 with TRBJ1-4; D perhaps matches TRBD1 (5 bases). The V gene lost 3 bases and the J gene lost 8 bases, with 16 bases spanning the gap. CDR1 SGHTA and CDR2 FQGNSA come from the germline V gene. CDR3 length: 15 amino acids. Written as DNA, the CDR3 is TGTGCCAGCAGCTTCGCGGGGGGTCTGGGGGAAAAACTGTTTTTT. This codes for CASSFAGGLGEKLFF.

Ten or more counts support this clonotype. V usage is TRBV13 and J usage is TRBJ2-2, with a possible D match to TRBD2 (5 bases). Per the germline V gene, CDR1 is PRHDT and CDR2 is FYEKMQ (reference sequence). CDR3 size: 15 residues. Trimming cost V 1 base and J 7 bases, with 13 bases left between them. CDR3 bases: TGTGCCAGCAGCTTAGCCCCCAGTGCGGGCGGGGAGCTGTTTTTT. This encodes CASSLAPSAGGELFF.

This clonotype was observed at least ten times. The V gene is TRBV5-6, the J gene TRBJ2-7; D unresolved. CDR3 length equals 13 residues. Germline CDR1 SGHDT, CDR2 YYEEEE. The ends were cut back, 0 bases at V and 5 bases at J, with 9 bases in the middle. The CDR3 bases are TGTGCCAGCAGCTTGGTCGTCCCCAACGAGCAGTACTTC. It translates to CASSLVVPNEQYF.

The gene calls are TRBV4-1 and TRBJ1-5; 10 bases align to TRBD1. Germline loops: CDR1 MGHRA, CDR2 YSYEKL. The junction had 2 bases not matched to a gene; V was cut back by 0 bases and J by 6 bases. This CDR3 is built from 15 residues. CDR3 DNA sequence: TGCGCCAGCAGCCAAGAAGACAGGGGGCGTCAGCCCCAGCATTTT. Amino acids: CASSQEDRGRQPQHF.

There are many counts of this clonotype. Written as DNA, the CDR3 is TGTGCCAGCAGCCCACCCCCCAGATACGAGCAGTACTTC. Amino acid sequence: CASSPPPRYEQYF. This rearrangement joins TRBV7-9 to TRBJ2-7; no definite D call. The germline V gene has CDR1 SEHNR and CDR2 FQNEAQ (reference sequence). The CDR3 consists of 13 residues. V shed 5 bases and J shed 4 bases, with 12 bases lying between them. Full variable domain (missing parts from reference TRBV7-9 and TRBJ2-7): DTGVSQNPRHKITKRGQNVTFRCDPISEHNRLYWYRQTLGQGPEFLTYFQNEAQLEKSRLLSDRFSAERPKGSFSTLEIQRTEQGDSAMYLCASSPPPRYEQYFGPGTRLTVT.

This clonotype was recorded at least ten times. The V call is TRBV2, the J call TRBJ2-7, with D tentatively TRBD1 (5 bases). This CDR3 spans 16 amino acids. Germline CDR1 and CDR2: SNHLY and FYNNEI. Between the trimmed V and J ends, which lost 1 base and 6 bases, there was a span of 19 bases. The CDR3 sequence is CASSEEVGHTTVEQYF. CDR3 nucleotides: TGTGCCAGCAGTGAAGAGGTAGGACATACAACCGTCGAGCAGTACTTC.

The V and J genes are TRBV12-5 and TRBJ2-1; 7 positions agree with TRBD1. The V and J ends lost 1 base and 7 bases, in that order; junction bases with no gene match: 7. This CDR3 comprises 15 residues. CDR1 is LGHNT and CDR2 is FRNRAP in the germline V gene. CDR3 sequence (DNA): TGTGCTAGTGGTTTGGGACAGGGTAGTGTGAATGAGCAGTTCTTC. Translated: CASGLGQGSVNEQFF.

The V gene is TRBV10-3, the J gene TRBJ2-3; D perhaps matches TRBD1 (6 bases). The CDR3 has 14 amino acids. The germline CDR1 and CDR2 sequences are ENHRY and SYGVKD. V gave up 7 bases and J gave up 6 bases, with 17 bases separating them. The CDR3 loop reads CAIKSQGEWDTQYF. DNA of the CDR3: TGTGCCATCAAGTCACAGGGAGAATGGGATACGCAGTATTTT.

As to this clonotype: This may stem from a read error, because a much larger clone lies one nucleotide away. This chain connects TRBV30 to TRBJ2-1; 7 positions match TRBD2. Germline CDR1 and CDR2: GTSNPN and SVGIG (reference sequence). CDR3 size: 17 residues. The trim removed 5 bases at V and 7 bases at J, leaving 20 bases unmatched. CDR3 DNA: TGTGCCTGGGGTTTGACTTTAGGGAGGGCCAAGATTAATGAGCAGTTCTTC. It codes for CAWGLTLGRAKINEQFF.

Many counts were recorded for this clonotype. The J gene is TRBJ1-2, the V gene TRBV3-1; 8 bases agree with TRBD1. CDR1 and CDR2 (germline): LGHDT, YNNKEL (reference sequence). The CDR3 is made up of 15 amino acids. The V and J ends lost 2 bases and 6 bases, in that order; junction bases with no gene match: 8. This CDR3 is CASSQTAGQGHGYTF. CDR3 nucleotide sequence: TGTGCCAGCAGCCAAACGGCAGGACAGGGACATGGCTACACCTTC.